The 22 T cell receptor beta chains given below trace back to one sample, sequenced in a study of PD-1 blockade in classical Hodgkin lymphoma. Each patient experienced a relapse that followed autologous stem cell transplantation, and brentuximab vedotin exposure varied. TCRdb's table, derived via immunoSEQ multiplex PCR, lists solely in-frame clones and lacks some. The data contain under 15,000 clones, around 83% of them singletons. The sample here was peripheral blood mononuclear cells (PBMCs), taken at baseline. All receptors come from a human donor with classical Hodgkin lymphoma.

The J gene is TRBJ2-1, the V gene TRBV19; maybe TRBD2 (6 bases). The CDR3 spans 14 residues. V lost 5 bases and J lost 9, with 17 bases in between. Germline V gene data show CDR1 as LNHDA and CDR2 as SQIVND (reference sequence). The DNA of the CDR3 is TGTGCCAGTAGTGCCGGGACTTCGGGGGTTGAGCAGTTCTTC. Protein product: CASSAGTSGVEQFF. Using reference TRBV19 and TRBJ2-1 for the parts outside the CDR3, the full variable domain is DGGITQSPKYLFRKEGQNVTLSCEQNLNHDAMYWYRQDPGQGLRLIYYSQIVNDFQKGDIAEGYSVSREKKESFPLTVTSAQKNPTAFYLCASSAGTSGVEQFFGPGTRLTVL.

This sequence joins TRBV9 and TRBJ1-2; 8 bases fit TRBD1. V dropped 3 bases and J dropped 2; count of bases not matched to a gene: 6. This CDR3 has 15 amino acids. Germline CDR1 reads SGDLS; CDR2 reads YYNGEE. CDR3 amino acids: CASSAGQGRNYGYTF. The CDR3 bases are TGTGCCAGCAGCGCCGGACAGGGACGCAACTATGGCTACACCTTC.

This clone was seen more than once but under ten times. The genes are TRBV7-9 and TRBJ2-3; D is unclear. From germline, CDR1 is SEHNR and CDR2 FQNEAQ (reference sequence). CDR3 length: 16 residues. Trimming took off 1 base at V and 4 bases at J, with 15 bases between the two ends. The CDR3 loop reads CASSLVGVRESDTQYF. CDR3 DNA sequence: TGTGCCAGCAGCTTAGTTGGGGTTAGAGAGTCAGATACGCAGTATTTT.

The genes are TRBV9 and TRBJ2-6, with D uncertain. Germline loops: CDR1 SGDLS, CDR2 YYNGEE. The CDR3 is 18 amino acids. The V end lost 0 bases, the J end lost 0 bases, and 13 bases lay between the germline ends. The DNA for the CDR3 is TGTGCCAGCAGCGTAGAGCCCTACCCACCCTCTGGGGCCAACGTCCTGACTTTC. This encodes CASSVEPYPPSGANVLTF.

V is TRBV4-3 and J is TRBJ2-2, with D tentatively TRBD2 (6 bases). Germline V lookup: CDR1 LGHNA, CDR2 YSLEER. This CDR3 contains 16 residues. Trimming removed 0 bases at V and 6 bases at J, with 14 bases between. This chain's CDR3 is CASSQDIAGNAGELFF. CDR3 DNA sequence: TGCGCCAGCAGCCAAGATATCGCGGGAAACGCCGGGGAGCTGTTTTTT.

This chain joins TRBV5-4 and TRBJ2-6, with 8 nucleotides matching TRBD2. Per germline, CDR1 SGHNT and CDR2 YYREEE (reference sequence). V was pared by 5 bases and J by 0 bases, with 7 bases of the junction left unmatched. This CDR3 region has 17 residues. CDR3 DNA: TGTGCCAGCAGGAAGGCGGGGGGCTACTCTGGGGCCAACGTCCTGACTTTC. This sequence encodes CASRKAGGYSGANVLTF.

The V and J genes are TRBV7-9 and TRBJ2-5; D is ambiguous. V lost 4 bases to trimming and J lost 1 base, with 10 bases between them. The CDR3 runs to 14 residues. CDR1 is SEHNR, CDR2 FQNEAQ, per germline (reference sequence). The CDR3 is CASSSLGFQETQYF. The CDR3 nucleotides read TGTGCCAGCAGCTCGTTAGGGTTCCAAGAGACCCAGTACTTC.

The rearrangement links TRBV29-1 to TRBJ2-1; weak D call: TRBD2 (5 bases). Looked up from germline, CDR1 is SQVTM and CDR2 is ANQGSEA. The CDR3 length is 15 residues. V dropped 3 bases and J dropped 0 bases, with 12 bases sitting between them. CDR3 loop: CSVDLALGSYNEQFF. The DNA of the CDR3 is TGCAGCGTTGACCTAGCCTTGGGCTCCTACAATGAGCAGTTCTTC.

CDR3 region: CASSLGGFEYGYTF. CDR3 nucleotide sequence: TGTGCCAGCAGCTTAGGAGGGTTCGAGTATGGCTACACCTTC. This chain connects TRBV13 to TRBJ1-2; D not certain. Germline values: CDR1 PRHDT, CDR2 FYEKMQ (reference sequence). The ends were cut back, 0 bases at V and 5 bases at J, with 10 bases in the middle. CDR3 length equals 14 residues.

This chain links TRBV15 with TRBJ1-5, with 12 positions matching TRBD1. CDR3 length equals 17 residues. After removal of 3 bases from V and 1 base from J, the junction contained 4 bases not matched to a gene. In germline, CDR1 is LNHNV, CDR2 YYDKDF (reference sequence). The CDR3 coding sequence is TGTGCCACCAGCAGCGGGGACAGGGGGCACAGCAATCAGCCCCAGCATTTT. It specifies CATSSGDRGHSNQPQHF.

V and J are TRBV5-1 and TRBJ2-1; D unresolved. Germline V lookup: CDR1 SGHRS, CDR2 YFSETQ. V gave up 5 bases and J gave up 0 bases, with 9 bases separating them. CDR3 size: 14 residues. CDR3 in amino acids: CASRTRPSYNEQFF. The CDR3, as DNA: TGCGCCAGCAGAACGCGCCCCTCCTACAATGAGCAGTTCTTC. Together with reference TRBV5-1 and TRBJ2-1, the CDR3 gives the full variable domain: KAGVTQTPRYLIKTRGQQVTLSCSPISGHRSVSWYQQTPGQGLQFLFEYFSETQRNKGNFPGRFSGRQFSNSRSEMNVSTLELGDSALYLCASRTRPSYNEQFFGPGTRLTVL.

The CDR3 DNA follows: TGTGCCAGTAGTATACAGGGACCACACAATGAGCAGTTCTTC. Translating gives CASSIQGPHNEQFF. The V gene is TRBV19, the J gene TRBJ2-1; the D gene could be TRBD1 or TRBD2 (5 bases each). Germline loops: CDR1 LNHDA, CDR2 SQIVND (reference sequence). The CDR3 totals 14 residues. V was cut by 2 bases and J by 5 bases, with 10 bases left in between.

Regarding this clone: This CDR3 is also generated by other DNA sequences in the sample. This chain uses TRBV7-2 with TRBJ2-7; 9 bases fit TRBD2. The CDR3 spans 14 residues. CDR1 is SGHTA and CDR2 is FQGNSA in the germline V gene. V lost 0 bases and J lost 3; bases outside the gene matches: 0. CDR3 region: CASSLASGSYEQYF. DNA for the CDR3: TGTGCCAGCAGCTTAGCTAGCGGGAGCTACGAGCAGTACTTC.

The J gene is TRBJ2-1, the V gene TRBV7-2, with TRBD2 matching 10 bases. V lost 4 bases and J lost 5; bases outside the gene matches: 2. The germline V gene has CDR1 SGHTA and CDR2 FQGNSA. The CDR3 sequence is 14 residues long. Written as DNA, the CDR3 is TGTGCCAGCAGCTCTAGCGGGAGTAACAATGAGCAGTTCTTC. Residues: CASSSSGSNNEQFF. The full variable domain, with the rest looked up from reference TRBV7-2 and TRBJ2-1, is GAGVSQSPSNKVTEKGKDVELRCDPISGHTALYWYRQSLGQGLEFLIYFQGNSAPDKSGLPSDRFSAERTGGSVSTLTIQRTQQEDSAVYLCASSSSGSNNEQFFGPGTRLTVL.

This clone occurred a few times. The rearrangement uses TRBV29-1 and TRBJ1-1, with D tentatively TRBD1 (5 bases). Germline CDR1 SQVTM, CDR2 ANQGSEA. V was pared by 6 bases and J by 5 bases, with 13 bases between. The CDR3 consists of 12 residues. CDR3 residues: CSVVPGRTEAFF. CDR3 nucleotide sequence: TGCAGCGTCGTCCCAGGGAGAACTGAAGCTTTCTTT.

The rearrangement joins TRBV6-1 to TRBJ2-7; TRBD2 is a possible D gene (6 bases). Germline V gene data show CDR1 as MNHNS and CDR2 as SASEGT. The length of the CDR3 is 19 residues. Trimming took 2 bases from V and 1 from J, leaving 24 bases between them. The CDR3 coding sequence is TGTGCCAGCAGTGAAACCACCCCTCGTTTGGGGGGTGCTTCCTACGAGCAGTACTTC. As protein: CASSETTPRLGGASYEQYF.

The genes are TRBV2 and TRBJ2-5; TRBD2 matches 8 bases. Germline CDR1 reads SNHLY; CDR2 reads FYNNEI. The CDR3 extends over 17 amino acids. V lost 6 bases, J lost 4 bases, and 16 bases stayed unmatched. The CDR3 DNA sequence: TGTGCCAGCAGCCCCTGGGGTGTAGCGGGAAATGGAGAGACCCAGTACTTC. Translating gives CASSPWGVAGNGETQYF.

The rearrangement links TRBV11-2 to TRBJ1-1; D is ambiguous. The germline V gene has CDR1 SGHAT and CDR2 FQNNGV. V was pared by 5 bases and J by 5 bases, with 15 bases between. This CDR3 is 14 amino acids long. The CDR3 sequence: CASSRWTVVTEAFF. The CDR3 DNA sequence: TGTGCCAGCAGCCGATGGACGGTAGTTACTGAAGCTTTCTTT. The entire variable domain, with the rest obtained from reference TRBV11-2 and TRBJ1-1, is as follows: EAGVAQSPRYKIIEKRQSVAFWCNPISGHATLYWYQQILGQGPKLLIQFQNNGVVDDSQLPKDRFSAERLKGVDSTLKIQPAKLEDSAVYLCASSRWTVVTEAFFGQGTRLTVV.

This clone was detected once. J is TRBJ2-2 and V is TRBV6-5, with D perhaps TRBD1 or TRBD2 (5 bases each). Germline assignment: CDR1 MNHEY and CDR2 SVGAGI. CDR3 length: 14 residues. V lost 5 bases, J lost 3 bases, and 10 bases lay in between. CDR3 residues: CASSAGTYTGELFF. The CDR3 region has the DNA TGTGCCAGCAGTGCCGGGACCTACACCGGGGAGCTGTTTTTT.

CDR3 sequence: CASSELAGGQETQYF. In nucleotides, the CDR3 is TGTGCCAGCAGTGAACTAGCGGGGGGGCAAGAGACCCAGTACTTC. The gene calls are TRBV6-1 and TRBJ2-5, with 12 bases fitting TRBD2. CDR3 size: 15 residues. The germline gives CDR1 MNHNS, CDR2 SASEGT. With V trimmed by 2 bases and J by 2 bases, 0 bases remained unmatched.

The J gene is TRBJ2-2, the V gene TRBV5-4; maybe TRBD1 (5 bases). Trimming removed 4 bases from V and 8 bases from J, with 18 bases in between. Germline CDR1 is SGHNT and CDR2 is YYREEE (reference sequence). The length of the CDR3 is 15 residues. This chain's CDR3 is CASSARGVVAGELFF. The CDR3 DNA is TGTGCCAGCAGCGCAAGGGGTGTGGTGGCGGGGGAGCTGTTTTTT.

In this sample, this clone turned up once. The chain links TRBV5-8 to TRBJ1-2; tentatively, D is TRBD1 (5 bases). The CDR3 covers 14 residues. Germline loops: CDR1 SGHTS, CDR2 YDEGEE. V lost 0 bases, J lost 6 bases, and 12 bases lay in between. The chain's CDR3 is CASSLALWGHGYTF. DNA for the CDR3: TGTGCCAGCAGCTTGGCCTTATGGGGCCATGGCTACACCTTC.